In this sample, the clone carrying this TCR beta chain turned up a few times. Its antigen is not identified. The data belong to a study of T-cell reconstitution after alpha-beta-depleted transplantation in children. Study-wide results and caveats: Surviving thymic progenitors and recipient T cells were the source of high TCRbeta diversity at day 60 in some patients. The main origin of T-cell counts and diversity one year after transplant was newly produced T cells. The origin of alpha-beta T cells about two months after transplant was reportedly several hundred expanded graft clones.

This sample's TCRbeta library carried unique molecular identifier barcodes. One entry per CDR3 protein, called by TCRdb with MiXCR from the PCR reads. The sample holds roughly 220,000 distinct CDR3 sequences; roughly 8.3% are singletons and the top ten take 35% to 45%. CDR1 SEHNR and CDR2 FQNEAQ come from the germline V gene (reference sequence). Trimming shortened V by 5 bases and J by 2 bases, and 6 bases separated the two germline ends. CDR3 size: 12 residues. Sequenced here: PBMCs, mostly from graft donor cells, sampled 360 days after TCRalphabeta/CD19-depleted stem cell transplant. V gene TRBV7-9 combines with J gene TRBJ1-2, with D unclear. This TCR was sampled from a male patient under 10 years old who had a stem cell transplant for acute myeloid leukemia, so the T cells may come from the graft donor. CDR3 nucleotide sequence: TGTGCCAGCAGCACAATCAACTATGGCTACACCTTC. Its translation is CASSTINYGYTF.